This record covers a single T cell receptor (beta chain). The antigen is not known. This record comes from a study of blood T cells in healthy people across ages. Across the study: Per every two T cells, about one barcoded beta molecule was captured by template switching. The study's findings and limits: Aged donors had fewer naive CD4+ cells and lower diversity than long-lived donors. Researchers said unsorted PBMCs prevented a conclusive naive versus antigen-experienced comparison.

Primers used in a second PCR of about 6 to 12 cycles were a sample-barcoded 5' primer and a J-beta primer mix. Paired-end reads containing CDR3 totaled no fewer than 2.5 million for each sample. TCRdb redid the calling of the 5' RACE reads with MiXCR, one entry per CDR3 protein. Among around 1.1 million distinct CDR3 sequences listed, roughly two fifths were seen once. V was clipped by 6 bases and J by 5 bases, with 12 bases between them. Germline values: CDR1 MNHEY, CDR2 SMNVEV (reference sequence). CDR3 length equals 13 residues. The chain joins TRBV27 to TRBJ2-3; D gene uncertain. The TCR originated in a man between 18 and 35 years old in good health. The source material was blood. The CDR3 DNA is TGTGCCAGCAGCCCCGACCCACGAGATACGCAGTATTTT. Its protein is CASSPDPRDTQYF.